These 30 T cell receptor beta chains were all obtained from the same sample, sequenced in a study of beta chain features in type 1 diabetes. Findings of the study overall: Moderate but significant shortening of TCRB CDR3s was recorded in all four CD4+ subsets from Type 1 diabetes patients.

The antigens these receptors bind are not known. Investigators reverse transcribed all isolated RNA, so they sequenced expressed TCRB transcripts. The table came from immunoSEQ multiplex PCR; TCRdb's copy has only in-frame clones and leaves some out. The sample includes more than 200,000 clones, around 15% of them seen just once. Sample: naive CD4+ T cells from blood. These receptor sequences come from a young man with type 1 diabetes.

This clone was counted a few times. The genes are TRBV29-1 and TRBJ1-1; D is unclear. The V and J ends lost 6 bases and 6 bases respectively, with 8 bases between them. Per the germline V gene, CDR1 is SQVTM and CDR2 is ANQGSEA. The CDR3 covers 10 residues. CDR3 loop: CSVGRAEAFF. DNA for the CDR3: TGCAGCGTGGGGAGGGCTGAAGCTTTCTTT.

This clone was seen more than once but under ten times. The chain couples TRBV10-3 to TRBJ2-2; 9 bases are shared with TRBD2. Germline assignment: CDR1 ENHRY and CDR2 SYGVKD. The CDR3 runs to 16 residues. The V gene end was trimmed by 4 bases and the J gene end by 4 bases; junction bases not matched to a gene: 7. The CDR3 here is CAISGASGTSTGELFF. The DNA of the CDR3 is TGTGCCATCAGTGGGGCTAGCGGGACGAGCACCGGGGAGCTGTTTTTT.

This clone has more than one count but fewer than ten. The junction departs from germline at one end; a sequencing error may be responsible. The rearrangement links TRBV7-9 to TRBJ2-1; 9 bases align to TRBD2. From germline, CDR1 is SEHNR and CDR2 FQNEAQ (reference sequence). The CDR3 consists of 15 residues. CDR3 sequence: CASSLAGSNYNEQFF. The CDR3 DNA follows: TGTGCCAGCAGCCTAGCGGGGTCAAACTACAATGAGCAGTTCTTC.

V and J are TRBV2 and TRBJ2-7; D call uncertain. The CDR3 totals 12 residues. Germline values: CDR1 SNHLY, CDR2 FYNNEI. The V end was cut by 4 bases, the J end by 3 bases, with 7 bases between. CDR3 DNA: TGTGCCAGCAGTGCTGTCAGCTACGAGCAGTACTTC. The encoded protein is CASSAVSYEQYF.

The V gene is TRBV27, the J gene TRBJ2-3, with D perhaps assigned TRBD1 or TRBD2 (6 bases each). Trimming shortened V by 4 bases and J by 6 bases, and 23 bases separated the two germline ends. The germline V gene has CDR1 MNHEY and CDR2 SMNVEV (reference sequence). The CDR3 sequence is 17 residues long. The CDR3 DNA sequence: TGTGCCAGCAGTTCGTGGGGGGCTGGGGAGCTAGGGGATACGCAGTATTTT. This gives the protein CASSSWGAGELGDTQYF.

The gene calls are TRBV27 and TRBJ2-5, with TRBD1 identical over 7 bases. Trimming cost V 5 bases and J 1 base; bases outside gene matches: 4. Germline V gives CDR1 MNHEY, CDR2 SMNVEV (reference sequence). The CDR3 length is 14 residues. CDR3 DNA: TGTGCCAGCAGTGGGGGACAGAGCCAAGAGACCCAGTACTTC. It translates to CASSGGQSQETQYF.

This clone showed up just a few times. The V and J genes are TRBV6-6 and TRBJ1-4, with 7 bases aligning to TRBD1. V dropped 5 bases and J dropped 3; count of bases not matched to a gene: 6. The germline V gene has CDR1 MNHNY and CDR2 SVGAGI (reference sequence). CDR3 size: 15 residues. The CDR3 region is CASSPYGTANEKLFF. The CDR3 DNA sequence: TGTGCCAGCAGTCCCTACGGGACAGCTAATGAAAAACTGTTTTTT.

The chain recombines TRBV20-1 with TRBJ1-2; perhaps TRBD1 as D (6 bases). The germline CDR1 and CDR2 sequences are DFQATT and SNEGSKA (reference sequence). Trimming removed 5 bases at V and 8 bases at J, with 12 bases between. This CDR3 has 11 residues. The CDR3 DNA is TGCAGTGCTCCTCTTCAGGGGGGCTACACCTTC. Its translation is CSAPLQGGYTF.

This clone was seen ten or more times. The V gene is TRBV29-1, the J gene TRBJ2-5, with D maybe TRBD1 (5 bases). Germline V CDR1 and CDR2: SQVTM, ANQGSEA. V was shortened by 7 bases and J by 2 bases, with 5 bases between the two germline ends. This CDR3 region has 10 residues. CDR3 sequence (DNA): TGCAGCGCAGGGCAAGAGACCCAGTACTTC. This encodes CSAGQETQYF.

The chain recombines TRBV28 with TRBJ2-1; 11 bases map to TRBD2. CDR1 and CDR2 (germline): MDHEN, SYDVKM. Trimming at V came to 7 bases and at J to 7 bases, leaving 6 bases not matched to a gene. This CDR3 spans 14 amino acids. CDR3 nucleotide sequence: TGTGCCAGCACGCAACTAGCGGGAGATAATGAGCAGTTCTTC. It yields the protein CASTQLAGDNEQFF.

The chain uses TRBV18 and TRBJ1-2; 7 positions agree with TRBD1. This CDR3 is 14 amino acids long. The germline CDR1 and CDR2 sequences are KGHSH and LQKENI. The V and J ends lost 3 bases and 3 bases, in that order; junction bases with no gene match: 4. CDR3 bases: TGTGCCAGCTCACCCCCAGGGGGAGACTATGGCTACACCTTC. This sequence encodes CASSPPGGDYGYTF.

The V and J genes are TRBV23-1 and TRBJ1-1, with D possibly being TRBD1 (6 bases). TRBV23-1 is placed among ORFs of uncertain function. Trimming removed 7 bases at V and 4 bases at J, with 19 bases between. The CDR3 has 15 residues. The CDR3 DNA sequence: TGCGCCAGCATGAGCCCCAGGGAGGGGGGCACTGAAGCTTTCTTT. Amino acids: CASMSPREGGTEAFF.

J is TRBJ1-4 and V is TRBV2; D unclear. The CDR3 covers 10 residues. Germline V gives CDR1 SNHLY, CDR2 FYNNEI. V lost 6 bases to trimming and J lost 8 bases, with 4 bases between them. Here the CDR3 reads CASRVEKLFF. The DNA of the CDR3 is TGTGCCAGCAGAGTGGAAAAACTGTTTTTT.

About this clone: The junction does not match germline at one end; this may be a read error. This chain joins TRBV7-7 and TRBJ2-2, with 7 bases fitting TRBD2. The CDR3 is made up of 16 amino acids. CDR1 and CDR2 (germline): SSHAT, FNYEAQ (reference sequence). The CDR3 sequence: CASSASAGPATGELFF. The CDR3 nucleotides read TGTGCTAGCAGCGCCTCAGCGGGACCGGCTACCGGGGAGCTGTTTTTT.

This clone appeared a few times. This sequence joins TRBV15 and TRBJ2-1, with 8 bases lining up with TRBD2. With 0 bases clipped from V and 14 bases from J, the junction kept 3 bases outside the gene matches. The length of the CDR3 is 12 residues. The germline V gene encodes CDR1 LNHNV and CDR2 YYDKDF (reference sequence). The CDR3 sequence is CATSREREVEFF. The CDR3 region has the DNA TGTGCCACCAGCAGAGAGCGGGAGGTGGAGTTCTTC.

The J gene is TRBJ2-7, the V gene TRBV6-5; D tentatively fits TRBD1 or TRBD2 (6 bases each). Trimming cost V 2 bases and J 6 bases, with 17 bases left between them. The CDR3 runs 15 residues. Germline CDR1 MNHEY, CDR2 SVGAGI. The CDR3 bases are TGTGCCAGCAGTTACATCGGGGGCCAATATGGCGAGCAGTACTTC. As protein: CASSYIGGQYGEQYF.

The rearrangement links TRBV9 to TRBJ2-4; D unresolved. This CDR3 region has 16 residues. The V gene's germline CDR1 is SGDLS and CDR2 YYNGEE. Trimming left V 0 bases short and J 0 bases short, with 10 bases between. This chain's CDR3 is CASSVDYSLAKNIQYF. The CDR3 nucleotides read TGTGCCAGCAGCGTAGATTATTCGTTAGCCAAAAACATTCAGTACTTC.

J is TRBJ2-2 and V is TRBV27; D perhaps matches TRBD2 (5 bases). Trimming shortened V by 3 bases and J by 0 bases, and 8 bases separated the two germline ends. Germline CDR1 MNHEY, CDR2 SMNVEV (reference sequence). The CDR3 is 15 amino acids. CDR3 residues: CASSFYGANTGELFF. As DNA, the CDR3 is TGTGCCAGCAGTTTTTACGGGGCGAACACCGGGGAGCTGTTTTTT.

For the CDR3, the DNA is TGTGCCAGCAGCTCCCGGGGTAGCGGACACAATGAGCAGTTCTTC. This translates into CASSSRGSGHNEQFF. The genes are TRBV7-9 and TRBJ2-1; possible D gene TRBD2, 6 bases. V shed 4 bases and J shed 5 bases, with 15 bases lying between them. This CDR3 comprises 15 residues. From germline, CDR1 is SEHNR and CDR2 FQNEAQ (reference sequence).

Here the CDR3 reads CASRPGFYSYEQYF. DNA for the CDR3: TGTGCCAGCAGGCCGGGGTTTTACTCCTACGAGCAGTACTTC. This sequence joins TRBV11-1 and TRBJ2-7, with D possibly matching TRBD2 (5 bases). The CDR3 consists of 14 residues. V was clipped by 6 bases and J by 0 bases, with 12 bases between them. Germline loops: CDR1 SGHAT, CDR2 FQDESV (reference sequence).

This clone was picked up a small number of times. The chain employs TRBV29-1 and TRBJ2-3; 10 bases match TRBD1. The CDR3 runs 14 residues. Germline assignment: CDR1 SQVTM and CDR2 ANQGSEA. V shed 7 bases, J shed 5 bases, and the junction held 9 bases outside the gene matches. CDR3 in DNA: TGCAGCGGCGGCGACAGGGGGCCTGGAGATACGCAGTATTTT. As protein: CSGGDRGPGDTQYF.

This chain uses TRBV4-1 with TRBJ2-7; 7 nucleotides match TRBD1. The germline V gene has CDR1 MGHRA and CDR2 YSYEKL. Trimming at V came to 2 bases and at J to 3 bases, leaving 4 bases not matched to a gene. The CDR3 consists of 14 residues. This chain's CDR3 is CASSQNDRDYEQYF. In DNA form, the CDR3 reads TGCGCCAGCAGCCAAAACGACAGGGACTACGAGCAGTACTTC.

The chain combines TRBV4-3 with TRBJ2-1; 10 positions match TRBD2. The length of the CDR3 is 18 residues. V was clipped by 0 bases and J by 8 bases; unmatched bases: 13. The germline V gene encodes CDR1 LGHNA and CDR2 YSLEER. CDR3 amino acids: CASSQDVIATSGTDEQFF. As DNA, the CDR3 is TGCGCCAGCAGCCAAGATGTTATTGCAACTAGCGGGACTGATGAGCAGTTCTTC.

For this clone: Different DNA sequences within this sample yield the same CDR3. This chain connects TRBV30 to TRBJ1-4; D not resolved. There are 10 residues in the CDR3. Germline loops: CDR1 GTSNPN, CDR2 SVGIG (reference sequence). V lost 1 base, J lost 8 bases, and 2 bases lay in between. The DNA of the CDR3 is TGTGCCTGGAGTGACGAAAAACTGTTTTTT. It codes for CAWSDEKLFF.

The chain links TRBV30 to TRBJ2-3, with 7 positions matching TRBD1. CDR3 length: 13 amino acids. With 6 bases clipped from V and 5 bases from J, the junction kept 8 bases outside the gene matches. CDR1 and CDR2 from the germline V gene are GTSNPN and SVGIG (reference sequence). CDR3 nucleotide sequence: TGTGCCTGTAGGGACAGTTGGAGAGATACGCAGTATTTT. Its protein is CACRDSWRDTQYF.

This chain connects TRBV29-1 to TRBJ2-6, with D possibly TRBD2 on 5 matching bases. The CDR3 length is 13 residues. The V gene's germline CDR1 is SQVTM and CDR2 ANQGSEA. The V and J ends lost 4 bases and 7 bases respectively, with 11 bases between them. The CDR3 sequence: CSVAGKLANVLTF. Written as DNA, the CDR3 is TGCAGCGTTGCCGGGAAATTAGCCAACGTCCTGACTTTC.

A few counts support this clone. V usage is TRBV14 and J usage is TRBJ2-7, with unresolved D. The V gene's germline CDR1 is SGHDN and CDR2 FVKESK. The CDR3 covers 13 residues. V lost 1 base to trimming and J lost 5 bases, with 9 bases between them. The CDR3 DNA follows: TGTGCCAGCAGCCAAGTAGGGATCCACGAGCAGTACTTC. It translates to CASSQVGIHEQYF.

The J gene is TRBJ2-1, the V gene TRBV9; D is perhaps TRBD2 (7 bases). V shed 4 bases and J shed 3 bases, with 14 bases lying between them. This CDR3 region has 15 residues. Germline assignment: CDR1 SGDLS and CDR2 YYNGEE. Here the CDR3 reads CASSQGLADYNEQFF. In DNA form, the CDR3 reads TGTGCCAGCAGCCAGGGGCTAGCGGACTACAATGAGCAGTTCTTC. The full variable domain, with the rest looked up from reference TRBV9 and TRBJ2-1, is DSGVTQTPKHLITATGQRVTLRCSPRSGDLSVYWYQQSLDQGLQFLIQYYNGEERAKGNILERFSAQQFPDLHSELNLSSLELGDSALYFCASSQGLADYNEQFFGPGTRLTVL.

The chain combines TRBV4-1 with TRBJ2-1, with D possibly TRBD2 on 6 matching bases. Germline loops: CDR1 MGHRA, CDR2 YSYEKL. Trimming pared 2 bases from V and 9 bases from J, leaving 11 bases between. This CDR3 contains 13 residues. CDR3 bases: TGCGCCAGCAGCCAACAGACTAGTCCTGAGCAGTTCTTC. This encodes CASSQQTSPEQFF.

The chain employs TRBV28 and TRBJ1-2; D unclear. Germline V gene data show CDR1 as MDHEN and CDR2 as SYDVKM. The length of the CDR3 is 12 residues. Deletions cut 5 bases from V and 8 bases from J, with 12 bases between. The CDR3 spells CASSPLIAGYTF. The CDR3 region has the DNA TGTGCCAGCAGTCCGCTCATTGCCGGCTACACCTTC.